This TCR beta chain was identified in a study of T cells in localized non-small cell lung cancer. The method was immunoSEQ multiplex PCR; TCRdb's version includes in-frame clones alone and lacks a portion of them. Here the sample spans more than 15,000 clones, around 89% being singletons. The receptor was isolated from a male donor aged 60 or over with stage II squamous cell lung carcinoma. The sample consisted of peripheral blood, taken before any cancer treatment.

This CDR3 is CASAVKQGTSEYF. The CDR3 nucleotides are TGTGCCAGCGCAGTTAAACAGGGGACTAGCGAGTACTTC. The rearrangement uses TRBV6-5 and TRBJ2-4; 10 nucleotides line up with TRBD2. The germline gives CDR1 MNHEY, CDR2 SVGAGI. V gave up 8 bases and J gave up 14 bases; unmatched junction bases: 12. The CDR3 has 13 amino acids.